The entry that follows covers one T cell receptor (beta chain) sequence. This sample is drawn from a study of blood T cell repertoires in COVID-19. CDR1 and CDR2 (germline): ENHRY, SYGVKD. V lost 4 bases and J lost 4, with 10 bases in between. This CDR3 is 14 amino acids long. How the authors handled the data: Amplification with reference gene primers provided the estimates of nucleated cell counts. The data were produced by immunoSEQ multiplex PCR, yet TCRdb's version contains in-frame clones alone and is incomplete. The D gene and trimming were derived from the DNA, and the V and J assignments and clone size from that table. The sample has some 230,000 clones, roughly 85% seen once; the top ten hold about 2.2%.

This clonotype was obtained from a man between 25 and 39 years old who had recovered from COVID-19. The chain has TRBV10-3 and TRBJ1-4; D call uncertain. The specimen was peripheral blood. The chain's CDR3 is CAISAGLNNEKLFF. As DNA, the CDR3 is TGTGCCATCAGTGCAGGACTAAATAATGAAAAACTGTTTTTT.